A single sample gave rise to the 29 T cell receptor beta chains below, sequenced in a study of blood T cell repertoires in COVID-19. The table came from immunoSEQ multiplex PCR; TCRdb's copy has only in-frame clones and leaves some out. The sample lists 250,000 to 300,000 clones, 70% to 90% occurring once. The sequencing sample was made of PBMCs or T cells enriched from blood (not recorded which). The receptors originated from a woman in her sixties in a cohort exposed to, infected with or recovered from COVID-19 (not recorded which).

This clone was detected once. For the CDR3, the DNA is TGTGCCAGCAGAGAGCACGGAGGCCAGCCCCAGCATTTT. It encodes CASREHGGQPQHF. The V gene is TRBV6-6, the J gene TRBJ1-5; D call uncertain. V lost 6 bases and J lost 7, with 13 bases in between. Germline V gene data show CDR1 as MNHNY and CDR2 as SVGAGI (reference sequence). CDR3 length: 13 amino acids.

The chain links TRBV6-2 or TRBV6-3 to TRBJ2-7, with D perhaps TRBD2 (6 bases). Germline V gives CDR1 MNHEY, CDR2 SVGEGT. The CDR3 has 15 amino acids. Deletions cut 2 bases from V and 0 bases from J, with 11 bases between. The DNA of the CDR3 is TGTGCCAGCAGTTACGGTCGGGACTTCTCCTACGAGCAGTACTTC. It yields the protein CASSYGRDFSYEQYF.

The chain combines TRBV7-6 with TRBJ2-1; the D is unclear. Trimming cost V 7 bases and J 9 bases, with 10 bases left between them. This CDR3 comprises 11 residues. Germline CDR1 reads SGHVS; CDR2 reads FNYEAQ. The CDR3 reads CASTTTGEQFF. In DNA, the CDR3 is TGTGCCAGCACCACGACTGGTGAGCAGTTCTTC.

This chain uses TRBV4-1 with TRBJ1-2, with a possible D match to TRBD1 (6 bases). The V gene's germline CDR1 is MGHRA and CDR2 YSYEKL. Trimming removed 1 base from V and 7 bases from J, with 13 bases in between. This CDR3 is built from 14 residues. CDR3 sequence reads: CASSQVVGTRGYTF. In nucleotides, the CDR3 is TGCGCCAGCAGCCAAGTGGTTGGGACACGTGGCTACACCTTC.

V usage is TRBV18 and J usage is TRBJ2-1, with D hard to call. The V gene's germline CDR1 is KGHSH and CDR2 LQKENI. V lost 2 bases to trimming and J lost 0 bases, with 8 bases between them. The CDR3 has 15 residues. The CDR3 protein is CASSPYPSSYNEQFF. The CDR3 nucleotides read TGTGCCAGCTCACCATACCCTAGCTCCTACAATGAGCAGTTCTTC. The full variable domain, with the rest looked up from reference TRBV18 and TRBJ2-1, is NAGVMQNPRHLVRRRGQEARLRCSPMKGHSHVYWYRQLPEEGLKFMVYLQKENIIDESGMPKERFSAEFPKEGPSILRIQQVVRGDSAAYFCASSPYPSSYNEQFFGPGTRLTVL.

The gene calls are TRBV13 and TRBJ2-7, with 8 nucleotides matching TRBD2. This CDR3 is built from 16 residues. CDR1 and CDR2 from the germline V gene are PRHDT and FYEKMQ (reference sequence). V shed 5 bases, J shed 2 bases, and the junction held 11 bases outside the gene matches. As DNA, the CDR3 is TGTGCCAGCAGCCCGGCGGGCGCGGGAGGAACCTACGAGCAGTACTTC. Its translation is CASSPAGAGGTYEQYF.

J is TRBJ2-1 and V is TRBV29-1, with TRBD2 as a possible D gene (5 bases). From germline, CDR1 is SQVTM and CDR2 ANQGSEA. V gave up 1 base and J gave up 0 bases, with 13 bases separating them. The CDR3 sequence is 16 residues long. The CDR3: CSVEAREGSSYNEQFF. The CDR3 DNA sequence: TGCAGCGTTGAAGCCCGGGAAGGGAGCTCCTACAATGAGCAGTTCTTC.

The rearrangement uses TRBV24-1 and TRBJ2-1, with D possibly being TRBD2 (5 bases). This CDR3 region has 16 residues. Trimming cost V 3 bases and J 5 bases, with 16 bases left between them. The germline V gene encodes CDR1 KGHDR and CDR2 SFDVKD. Here the CDR3 DNA reads TGTGCCACCAGTGATGTCCGAGGGCAGAGAGACAATGAGCAGTTCTTC. Translating gives CATSDVRGQRDNEQFF.

This clone was detected once. The rearrangement uses TRBV6-2 or TRBV6-3 and TRBJ2-5; D is possibly TRBD1 (6 bases). This CDR3 has 13 residues. Trimming left V 3 bases short and J 7 bases short, with 12 bases between. Germline assignment: CDR1 MNHEY and CDR2 SVGEGT. The CDR3 DNA follows: TGTGCCAGCAGTTATGCAGGGGTACCGACCCAGTACTTC. Translation gives CASSYAGVPTQYF.

This clone has only one observation. The V call is TRBV18, the J call TRBJ2-5; TRBD2 is a possible D gene (5 bases). V was trimmed by 3 bases and J by 7 bases, leaving 9 bases between them. This CDR3 is built from 12 residues. CDR1 and CDR2 from the germline V gene are KGHSH and LQKENI. CDR3 in DNA: TGTGCCAGCTCACCCTACAGCGGGACCCAGTACTTC. Encoded protein: CASSPYSGTQYF.

This chain joins TRBV13 and TRBJ2-1; 14 bases are a match to TRBD2. CDR3 length equals 16 residues. In germline, CDR1 is PRHDT, CDR2 FYEKMQ (reference sequence). Trimming took 3 bases from V and 7 from J; bases not matched to a gene: 5. CDR3 residues: CASSFRLAGGPNEQFF. CDR3 bases: TGTGCCAGCAGCTTCCGACTAGCGGGAGGGCCAAATGAGCAGTTCTTC.

V and J are TRBV5-1 and TRBJ2-7; the match to TRBD2 covers 9 bases. CDR3 size: 14 residues. V gave up 4 bases and J gave up 3 bases; unmatched junction bases: 5. Germline V CDR1 and CDR2: SGHRS, YFSETQ. The DNA for the CDR3 is TGCGCCAGCAGCAAAGGACTAGCGAGCTACGAGCAGTACTTC. This translates into CASSKGLASYEQYF.

The chain couples TRBV7-9 to TRBJ2-7, with D perhaps TRBD1 (5 bases). Germline values: CDR1 SEHNR, CDR2 FQNEAQ (reference sequence). Trimming took off 2 bases at V and 5 bases at J, with 13 bases between the two ends. CDR3 size: 14 residues. CDR3 sequence (DNA): TGTGCCAGCAGCTTACAGGCAGGGTTGCACGAGCAGTACTTC. Translating gives CASSLQAGLHEQYF.

The chain employs TRBV11-2 and TRBJ2-1, with D tentatively TRBD2 (7 bases). Per the germline V gene, CDR1 is SGHAT and CDR2 is FQNNGV. The length of the CDR3 is 19 residues. V was clipped by 0 bases and J by 4 bases, with 22 bases between them. CDR3 bases: TGTGCCAGCAGCTTAGATGGGAGGGGGAGGAGGCCCCCTTACAATGAGCAGTTCTTC. Its protein product is CASSLDGRGRRPPYNEQFF.

This clone was picked up one time. This sequence joins TRBV9 and TRBJ2-7, with 7 bases lining up with TRBD2. The CDR3 consists of 15 residues. Germline V CDR1 and CDR2: SGDLS, YYNGEE. V trimming: 3 bases; J trimming: 2 bases; junction bases outside the gene matches: 8. CDR3 residues: CASSASSGPPYEQYF. The CDR3 nucleotides read TGTGCCAGCAGCGCAAGTAGCGGGCCCCCCTACGAGCAGTACTTC.

The gene calls are TRBV2 and TRBJ2-7; D is possibly TRBD1 (6 bases). Per germline, CDR1 SNHLY and CDR2 FYNNEI. This CDR3 region has 15 residues. V lost 1 base and J 3 bases, leaving 13 bases between the germline ends. Here the CDR3 reads CASSEGGPGNYEQYF. Here the CDR3 DNA reads TGTGCCAGCAGTGAAGGGGGGCCCGGGAACTACGAGCAGTACTTC.

V is TRBV3-1 (or the pseudogene TRBV3-2) and J is TRBJ1-4; 7 nucleotides line up with TRBD1. The CDR3 sequence is 16 residues long. Germline V gives CDR1 LGHDT, CDR2 YNNKEL (reference sequence). J gave up 4 bases and V 0 bases, and 5 bases lay outside the gene matches. CDR3 nucleotide sequence: TGTGCCAGCAGCCAAGAGGCAGGGGGACTTAATGAAAAACTGTTTTTT. This sequence encodes CASSQEAGGLNEKLFF.

The rearrangement joins TRBV3-1 (or the pseudogene TRBV3-2) to TRBJ2-1; TRBD2 aligns across 14 bases. CDR1 and CDR2 from the germline V gene are LGHDT and YNNKEL (reference sequence). The CDR3 spans 19 residues. V gave up 2 bases and J gave up 0 bases; unmatched junction bases: 6. CDR3 nucleotide sequence: TGTGCCAGCAGCCAATCGACCGGACTAGCGGGAGGCTCCTACAATGAGCAGTTCTTC. This encodes CASSQSTGLAGGSYNEQFF.

The chain carries TRBV28 and TRBJ2-7, with 8 bases aligning to TRBD2. This CDR3 is 12 amino acids long. V dropped 6 bases and J dropped 4; count of bases not matched to a gene: 2. CDR1 is MDHEN and CDR2 is SYDVKM in the germline V gene. CDR3 nucleotides: TGTGCCAGCAGCCGGGGGGGGTACGAGCAGTACTTC. Amino acids: CASSRGGYEQYF.

V is TRBV5-4 and J is TRBJ2-7, with 8 bases aligning to TRBD2. The CDR3 totals 15 residues. The J segment lost 2 bases and the V segment lost 1 base, leaving 5 bases of the junction unmatched. CDR1 SGHNT and CDR2 YYREEE come from the germline V gene (reference sequence). The CDR3 loop is CASSLMLAGTYEQYF. In nucleotides, the CDR3 is TGTGCCAGCAGCTTGATGCTAGCGGGCACCTACGAGCAGTACTTC.

The V and J genes are TRBV28 and TRBJ2-3, with 9 bases aligning to TRBD2. J lost 4 bases, V lost 5 bases, and 22 bases had no gene match. Germline lookup yields CDR1 MDHEN and CDR2 SYDVKM. The CDR3 spans 20 residues. This CDR3 reads CASSGRWASGKPSIPDTQYF. The CDR3 region has the DNA TGTGCCAGCAGTGGCAGGTGGGCTAGCGGGAAGCCAAGTATTCCAGATACGCAGTATTTT.

The chain is built from TRBV2 and TRBJ2-7, with TRBD1 matching 7 bases. Germline lookup yields CDR1 SNHLY and CDR2 FYNNEI. After removal of 10 bases from V and 1 base from J, the junction contained 10 bases not matched to a gene. The CDR3 has 14 amino acids. The CDR3 sequence is CAMTRDRVSYEQYF. The CDR3 nucleotides are TGTGCCATGACCCGGGACAGAGTGTCCTACGAGCAGTACTTC.

The gene calls are TRBV27 and TRBJ1-1; the D is unclear. Germline CDR1 MNHEY, CDR2 SMNVEV (reference sequence). V lost 5 bases to trimming and J lost 4 bases, with 11 bases between them. The CDR3 loop spans 13 amino acids. Here the CDR3 DNA reads TGTGCCAGCAGTAAGAGTGGAGGCACTGAAGCTTTCTTT. Amino acids: CASSKSGGTEAFF.

The chain joins TRBV28 to TRBJ1-4; 8 positions agree with TRBD1. Germline trimming cut 6 bases from V and 11 bases from J; bases unmatched to any gene: 5. Germline CDR1 is MDHEN and CDR2 is SYDVKM. The CDR3 contains 12 residues. The CDR3 is CASRETGDKLFF. CDR3 sequence (DNA): TGTGCCAGCAGAGAGACAGGGGACAAACTGTTTTTT. Together with reference TRBV28 and TRBJ1-4, the CDR3 gives the full variable domain: DVKVTQSSRYLVKRTGEKVFLECVQDMDHENMFWYRQDPGLGLRLIYFSYDVKMKEKGDIPEGYSVSREKKERFSLILESASTNQTSMYLCASRETGDKLFFGSGTQLSVL.

The gene calls are TRBV12-2 and TRBJ2-1; the table's D call, TRBD1, was not checked against the DNA. TRBV12-2 is marked as a pseudogene. This CDR3 contains 18 residues. In nucleotides, the CDR3 is TGTGCAAGTCGCTTAAATCGAGAGGGGGCAAAATATGCCAATGAGCAGTTCTTC. This translates into CASRLNREGAKYANEQFF.

This chain connects TRBV29-1 to TRBJ1-1; maybe TRBD1 (5 bases). V dropped 3 bases and J dropped 2 bases, with 13 bases sitting between them. The CDR3 loop spans 14 amino acids. Per germline, CDR1 SQVTM and CDR2 ANQGSEA. CDR3 nucleotides: TGCAGCGTTGAGTGGGGCCGAGAAAACACTGAAGCTTTCTTT. It codes for CSVEWGRENTEAFF.

This clone has only a few counts. V is TRBV5-8 and J is TRBJ2-7; 13 bases align to TRBD2. V lost 5 bases, J lost 2 bases, and 4 bases stayed unmatched. CDR3 length equals 15 residues. Germline values: CDR1 SGHTS, CDR2 YDEGEE. Here the CDR3 reads CASRFTSGRAYEQYF. The CDR3 DNA follows: TGTGCCAGCAGGTTTACTAGCGGGAGGGCCTACGAGCAGTACTTC.

The chain joins TRBV5-1 to TRBJ2-1, with 7 bases aligning to TRBD1. J lost 7 bases, V lost 4 bases, and 8 bases had no gene match. CDR1 is SGHRS and CDR2 is YFSETQ in the germline V gene. CDR3 length equals 14 residues. This CDR3 is CASSLGDSRNEQFF. In DNA, the CDR3 is TGCGCCAGCAGCCTGGGGGACAGTAGGAATGAGCAGTTCTTC.

V and J are TRBV7-2 and TRBJ1-1, with TRBD1 as a possible D gene (5 bases). CDR3 length equals 12 residues. Looked up from germline, CDR1 is SGHTA and CDR2 is FQGNSA. V lost 2 bases and J 8 bases, leaving 9 bases between the germline ends. The CDR3 sequence is CASSLSWTEAFF. For the CDR3, the DNA is TGTGCCAGCAGCTTAAGTTGGACAGAAGCTTTCTTT.